This T cell receptor (beta chain) emerged from a study of blood T cell repertoires in COVID-19. Background on the study: Acute-phase and convalescent COVID-19 samples originated in the United States, Italy and Spain. T cells, B-cell-depleted T cells, or PBMCs supplied cDNA or gDNA.

This clone was counted between two and nine times. V lost 6 bases to trimming and J lost 1 base; unmatched junction nucleotides: 4. The CDR3 totals 14 residues. Per the germline V gene, CDR1 is MNHNY and CDR2 is SVGAGI (reference sequence). Under the authors' procedure: Quantification of nucleated cells was approximated via reference gene primer amplification. Only in-frame clones appear in the TCRdb table, and some are missing; sequencing was by immunoSEQ multiplex PCR. V, J and clone size are those of that table, while D and trimming were read from the DNA. The profile shows roughly 120,000 clones, about 83% of them singletons.

Specimen: peripheral blood. This sequence joins TRBV6-6 and TRBJ2-3, with 7 bases lining up with TRBD2. The TCR comes from a human donor in a cohort sampled during active COVID-19. The CDR3 sequence: CASRPRGGTDTQYF. The DNA of the CDR3 is TGTGCCAGCAGGCCCCGGGGGGGCACAGATACGCAGTATTTT.